The rows below give T cell receptor beta chains drawn from one sample of a study of cytomegalovirus exposure and HLA in healthy donors. Here immunoSEQ multiplex PCR was the method, and the copy in TCRdb shows in-frame clones only, minus some. This sample has fewer than 400,000 clones, with roughly 90% found just once. The sequenced material came from PBMCs. The receptors come from a man under 40 in good health and CMV-seronegative. CDR3s include the opening cysteine and the closing phenylalanine or tryptophan. Fields, in order: D gene, V gene, J gene, CDR3 protein. The D gene is left open where the match is weak.

D: .; V: TRBV30; J: TRBJ2-2; CDR3: CAWMAVRSGELFF
D: .; V: TRBV11-2; J: TRBJ1-1; CDR3: CASSLGSGARDTEAFF
D: .; V: TRBV18; J: TRBJ2-1; CDR3: CASSTGGTNEQFF
D: TRBD1; V: TRBV2; J: TRBJ1-1; CDR3: CARKTGGNTEAFF
D: .; V: TRBV6-5; J: TRBJ2-1; CDR3: CASSSLMEQFF
D: TRBD2; V: TRBV18; J: TRBJ2-3; CDR3: CASSPSSGGAFFFTDTQYF
D: .; V: TRBV4-3; J: TRBJ2-3; CDR3: CASSQEGDRSTDTQYF
D: .; V: TRBV5-4; J: TRBJ1-2; CDR3: CASWDTYYGYTF
D: TRBD2; V: TRBV7-2; J: TRBJ2-3; CDR3: CASSFGLAPDTQYF
D: .; V: TRBV10-3; J: TRBJ1-1; CDR3: CAISVSTVNTEAFF
D: .; V: TRBV10-3; J: TRBJ2-1; CDR3: CAISEDPRGEQFF
D: TRBD2; V: TRBV4-1; J: TRBJ2-5; CDR3: CASSGPGLAGQETQYF
D: .; V: TRBV7-2; J: TRBJ2-7; CDR3: CASSPWGTGSEQYF
D: .; V: TRBV9; J: TRBJ1-1; CDR3: CASSVVGEGWTEAFF
D: .; V: TRBV2; J: TRBJ1-4; CDR3: CASSGGRGAEKLFF
D: .; V: TRBV4-2; J: TRBJ2-7; CDR3: CASSQDLVGPGGRVYEQYF